These 27 T cell receptor beta chains share one sample of origin, sequenced in a study of CD4 T cells in relation to SARS-CoV-2 and coronaviruses. No antigen has been assigned to these receptors. Profiling relied on immunoSEQ multiplex PCR, and the TCRdb table lists in-frame clones only, not all of them. The sample holds some 38,000 clones, over 75% seen once. The sequenced sample was memory CD4+ T cells from PBMCs, cultured in vitro. The receptors come from an adult with COVID-19.

J is TRBJ2-3 and V is TRBV4-1; 8 nucleotides match TRBD1. The junction had 5 bases not matched to a gene; V was cut back by 5 bases and J by 7 bases. This CDR3 has 13 amino acids. From germline, CDR1 is MGHRA and CDR2 YSYEKL. Written as DNA, the CDR3 is TGCGCCAGCAGCTTCAGGGGGCGAAATACGCAGTATTTT. Translation: CASSFRGRNTQYF.

The genes are TRBV5-6 and TRBJ2-2, with D hard to call. The CDR3 totals 12 residues. Between the trimmed V and J ends, which lost 4 bases and 7 bases, there was a span of 8 bases. Germline values: CDR1 SGHDT, CDR2 YYEEEE. In nucleotides, the CDR3 is TGTGCCAGCAGCCCCTGGGGCGGGGAGCTGTTTTTT. This codes for CASSPWGGELFF.

This clone was picked up one time. The chain recombines TRBV11-2 with TRBJ2-7, with 8 bases identical to TRBD2. The CDR3 extends over 15 amino acids. The V segment lost 1 base and the J segment 2 bases; nucleotides outside the gene matches: 4. Germline assignment: CDR1 SGHAT and CDR2 FQNNGV. CDR3 DNA sequence: TGTGCCAGCAGCTTAGTTTTTAGCGGGGCCTACGAGCAGTACTTC. The encoded protein is CASSLVFSGAYEQYF.

This sequence joins TRBV28 and TRBJ2-3, with D perhaps matching TRBD2 (5 bases). Trimming pared 4 bases from V and 11 bases from J, leaving 25 bases between. The length of the CDR3 is 16 residues. The germline CDR1 and CDR2 sequences are MDHEN and SYDVKM. CDR3 nucleotide sequence: TGTGCCAGCAGTTCCCCCGGGAAACAGATCCCGGTGTTGCAGTATTTT. This encodes CASSSPGKQIPVLQYF.

The rearrangement uses TRBV5-1 and TRBJ2-5; 8 positions agree with TRBD2. V lost 7 bases and J lost 3; bases outside the gene matches: 11. Germline V gives CDR1 SGHRS, CDR2 YFSETQ. The CDR3 totals 15 residues. The CDR3 region has the DNA TGCGCCAGCGGGATGGGGACTAGGCCCAAAGAGACCCAGTACTTC. Encoded protein: CASGMGTRPKETQYF.

The chain combines TRBV2 with TRBJ2-7; D unresolved. The germline gives CDR1 SNHLY, CDR2 FYNNEI. The CDR3 sequence is 13 residues long. The V end lost 5 bases, the J end lost 3 bases, and 11 bases lay between the germline ends. The CDR3 is CASSPGQLYEQYF. The CDR3 DNA sequence: TGTGCCAGCAGTCCCGGGCAGCTCTACGAGCAGTACTTC.

Turning to this clone: One junction end does not reproduce the germline sequence, and a read error may be involved. V gene TRBV19 combines with J gene TRBJ2-3; 13 nucleotides line up with TRBD2. Germline-derived CDR1 and CDR2 are LNHDA and SQIVND (reference sequence). The CDR3 loop spans 16 amino acids. CDR3 sequence (DNA): TGTGCCAGTAGTCTAGAGGGACTAGCGGGGACAGATACGCAGTATTTT. Its protein is CASSLEGLAGTDTQYF.

V and J are TRBV20-1 and TRBJ2-7; D is unclear. Trimming stripped 3 bases from V and 4 bases from J, with 7 bases between. Germline-derived CDR1 and CDR2 are DFQATT and SNEGSKA (reference sequence). The CDR3 is 11 residues long. CDR3 loop: CSARADYEQYF. Here the CDR3 DNA reads TGCAGTGCTAGGGCAGATTACGAGCAGTACTTC.

The chain joins TRBV7-2 to TRBJ1-5; D unresolved. Trimming stripped 1 base from V and 4 bases from J, with 5 bases between. Germline V gene lookup returns CDR1 SGHTA and CDR2 FQGNSA. This CDR3 is 13 amino acids long. The CDR3 DNA follows: TGTGCCAGCAGCTTAGGTGTTAATCAGCCCCAGCATTTT. Translated: CASSLGVNQPQHF.

The chain links TRBV18 to TRBJ2-5; D perhaps matches TRBD2 (5 bases). Germline V gives CDR1 KGHSH, CDR2 LQKENI. The CDR3 is made up of 15 amino acids. V lost 6 bases to trimming and J lost 2 bases, with 16 bases between them. CDR3 region: CASSPIKGAQETQYF. The CDR3, as DNA: TGTGCCAGCTCGCCAATAAAGGGAGCACAAGAGACCCAGTACTTC.

This sequence joins TRBV11-3 and TRBJ1-5, with TRBD1 identical over 7 bases. CDR3 length equals 15 residues. Germline loops: CDR1 SGHNT, CDR2 YENEEA. V lost 1 base, J lost 6 bases, and 6 bases stayed unmatched. The CDR3 nucleotides read TGTGCCAGCAGCTTAGGCGGGCAGGGGGGTCAGCCCCAGCATTTT. Translating it yields CASSLGGQGGQPQHF.

The rearrangement joins TRBV15 to TRBJ2-5, with TRBD1 matching 10 bases. J was trimmed by 4 bases and V by 3 bases; bases with no gene match: 8. This CDR3 has 16 amino acids. Germline assignment: CDR1 LNHNV and CDR2 YYDKDF (reference sequence). Here the CDR3 reads CATSRVRQGARETQYF. CDR3 in DNA: TGTGCCACCAGCAGGGTCCGACAGGGGGCCCGAGAGACCCAGTACTTC.

The chain carries TRBV11-3 and TRBJ2-1; tentative D call: TRBD1 (5 bases). Per the germline V gene, CDR1 is SGHNT and CDR2 is YENEEA. The CDR3 has 17 residues. V lost 0 bases and J lost 5, with 17 bases in between. In DNA form, the CDR3 reads TGTGCCAGCAGCTTAGATGTGGGTCCAGGGCTTAACAATGAGCAGTTCTTC. Its protein product is CASSLDVGPGLNNEQFF. The entire variable domain, with the rest obtained from reference TRBV11-3 and TRBJ2-1, is as follows: EAGVVQSPRYKIIEKKQPVAFWCNPISGHNTLYWYLQNLGQGPELLIRYENEEAVDDSQLPKDRFSAERLKGVDSTLKIQPAELGDSAVYLCASSLDVGPGLNNEQFFGPGTRLTVL.

V usage is TRBV2 and J usage is TRBJ2-7; TRBD2 aligns across 9 bases. Germline CDR1 reads SNHLY; CDR2 reads FYNNEI. After removal of 8 bases from V and 5 bases from J, the junction contained 7 bases not matched to a gene. The CDR3 has 13 residues. CDR3 sequence reads: CASYSGSVDEQYF. CDR3 in DNA: TGTGCCAGCTATAGCGGGAGTGTCGACGAGCAGTACTTC.

The chain uses TRBV9 and TRBJ2-2; possibly TRBD1 or TRBD2 for D (6 bases each). Trimming removed 0 bases from V and 6 bases from J, with 9 bases in between. Per germline, CDR1 SGDLS and CDR2 YYNGEE. The length of the CDR3 is 14 residues. For the CDR3, the DNA is TGTGCCAGCAGCGTAGCTAGGGGGGCCGGGGAGCTGTTTTTT. This sequence encodes CASSVARGAGELFF.

V usage is TRBV18 and J usage is TRBJ2-7; tentative D call: TRBD1 (5 bases). The CDR3 is 14 amino acids. The germline V gene has CDR1 KGHSH and CDR2 LQKENI. The V end lost 2 bases, the J end lost 2 bases, and 10 bases lay between the germline ends. The CDR3 coding sequence is TGTGCCAGCTCACCAACCCAGGGCACCTACGAGCAGTACTTC. Translated, it gives CASSPTQGTYEQYF.

The rearrangement uses TRBV11-2 and TRBJ2-7; D not certain. The V end lost 1 base, the J end lost 6 bases, and 4 bases lay between the germline ends. Germline assignment: CDR1 SGHAT and CDR2 FQNNGV. The CDR3 totals 11 residues. CDR3 region: CASSLVVEQYF. CDR3 bases: TGTGCCAGCAGCTTAGTTGTCGAGCAGTACTTC.

The V and J genes are TRBV6-5 and TRBJ1-5; 8 nucleotides agree with TRBD1. The CDR3 runs 14 residues. Germline values: CDR1 MNHEY, CDR2 SVGAGI. V shed 6 bases, J shed 6 bases, and the junction held 7 bases outside the gene matches. The CDR3: CASSPGTGIQPQHF. CDR3 DNA: TGTGCCAGCAGCCCCGGGACAGGCATTCAGCCCCAGCATTTT.

The V call is TRBV7-3, the J call TRBJ1-2; D is uncertain. CDR1 SGHTA and CDR2 FQGTGA come from the germline V gene. Trimming pared 3 bases from V and 3 bases from J, leaving 8 bases between. The CDR3 contains 13 residues. As DNA, the CDR3 is TGTGCCAGCAGCTTGGACTCTCACTATGGCTACACCTTC. Its protein product is CASSLDSHYGYTF.

This chain joins TRBV29-1 and TRBJ1-4; D unresolved. The V and J ends lost 2 bases and 0 bases respectively, with 7 bases between them. Germline values: CDR1 SQVTM, CDR2 ANQGSEA. The CDR3 has 14 residues. CDR3 in DNA: TGCAGCGTTGAACTACAAGCAACTAATGAAAAACTGTTTTTT. Translation gives CSVELQATNEKLFF. The variable domain in full, completed from reference TRBV29-1 and TRBJ1-4, reads SAVISQKPSRDICQRGTSLTIQCQVDSQVTMMFWYRQQPGQSLTLIATANQGSEATYESGFVIDKFPISRPNLTFSTLTVSNMSPEDSSIYLCSVELQATNEKLFFGSGTQLSVL.

V usage is TRBV6-5 and J usage is TRBJ2-5; D ambiguous. CDR3 length equals 11 residues. Germline lookup yields CDR1 MNHEY and CDR2 SVGAGI. The V end was cut by 4 bases, the J end by 5 bases, with 5 bases between. For the CDR3, the DNA is TGTGCCAGCAGTTTCTCTGAGACCCAGTACTTC. It translates to CASSFSETQYF.

The chain employs TRBV19 and TRBJ2-1, with D uncertain. The CDR3 is 11 residues long. In germline, CDR1 is LNHDA, CDR2 SQIVND (reference sequence). Trimming removed 7 bases at V and 2 bases at J, with 3 bases between. The DNA for the CDR3 is TGTGCCAGTAACACCTACAATGAGCAGTTCTTC. Its protein is CASNTYNEQFF.

This clone has only a few counts. J is TRBJ2-1 and V is TRBV7-9; D gene uncertain. Per germline, CDR1 SEHNR and CDR2 FQNEAQ (reference sequence). With 1 base removed from V and 9 bases from J, the gap between germline ends came to 16 bases. The CDR3 length is 15 residues. The CDR3 nucleotides read TGTGCCAGCAGCTTAGAACTCTGGGTCTTCATTGAGCAGTTCTTC. This translates into CASSLELWVFIEQFF. The whole variable domain, filled in from reference TRBV7-9 and TRBJ2-1, reads DTGVSQNPRHKITKRGQNVTFRCDPISEHNRLYWYRQTLGQGPEFLTYFQNEAQLEKSRLLSDRFSAERPKGSFSTLEIQRTEQGDSAMYLCASSLELWVFIEQFFGPGTRLTVL.

This chain uses TRBV5-6 with TRBJ1-5; D is possibly TRBD1 (6 bases). Trimming cost V 0 bases and J 7 bases, with 17 bases left between them. The CDR3 is 16 amino acids. Germline loops: CDR1 SGHDT, CDR2 YYEEEE. Written as DNA, the CDR3 is TGTGCCAGCAGCTTGGGGCGGAGCAGGGGTGGACAGCCCCAGCATTTT. Its translation is CASSLGRSRGGQPQHF.

The chain uses TRBV6-5 and TRBJ2-3; D remains unclear. From germline, CDR1 is MNHEY and CDR2 SVGAGI. V was cut by 8 bases and J by 6 bases, with 9 bases left in between. The CDR3 has 11 residues. CDR3 protein: CASVRWDTQYF. Written as DNA, the CDR3 is TGTGCCAGCGTTCGTTGGGATACGCAGTATTTT.

This clone was counted between two and nine times. V is TRBV7-3 and J is TRBJ2-1; D might be TRBD1 (6 bases). Germline loops: CDR1 SGHTA, CDR2 FQGTGA. V gave up 3 bases and J gave up 7 bases, with 10 bases separating them. The CDR3 covers 13 residues. The CDR3 DNA sequence: TGTGCCAGCAGCTTGGGGGCCTCTAATGAGCAGTTCTTC. Amino acid sequence: CASSLGASNEQFF. Full variable domain (outside the CDR3, taken from reference TRBV7-3 and TRBJ2-1): GAGVSQTPSNKVTEKGKYVELRCDPISGHTALYWYRQSLGQGPEFLIYFQGTGAADDSGLPNDRFFAVRPEGSVSTLKIQRTERGDSAVYLCASSLGASNEQFFGPGTRLTVL.

This chain joins TRBV6-5 and TRBJ1-5; D uncertain. This CDR3 spans 13 amino acids. V was trimmed by 5 bases and J by 2 bases, leaving 7 bases between them. Germline V gives CDR1 MNHEY, CDR2 SVGAGI. CDR3 amino acids: CASSPIRNQPQHF. The CDR3 bases are TGTGCCAGCAGTCCCATTCGCAATCAGCCCCAGCATTTT.